Below, one T cell receptor beta chain is given with its context. Its antigen is unknown. This sample is part of a study of cytomegalovirus exposure and HLA in healthy donors. Findings of the study overall: The study put around 180 TCR beta chains on its list as cytomegalovirus-associated. Later work found that TCR association rates differed between HLA loci; DRB1 had the most and HLA-C the fewest. Exclusion as indistinguishable affected some V segments, including TRBV6-2 and TRBV6-3.

PCR primers comprised 60 Vbeta and 13 Jbeta primers. The data were produced by immunoSEQ multiplex PCR, yet TCRdb's version contains in-frame clones alone and is incomplete. The table has about 200,000 clones, over 60% seen once. V shed 7 bases and J shed 1 base, with 7 bases lying between them. This CDR3 is 12 amino acids long. Per the germline V gene, CDR1 is LNHDA and CDR2 is SQIVND (reference sequence). Sequencing input: PBMCs. The sequence was obtained from a woman in her thirties or forties in good health and CMV-seronegative. The rearrangement joins TRBV19 to TRBJ1-1, with D unclear. This chain's CDR3 is CASKWQNTEAFF. CDR3 coding DNA: TGTGCCAGTAAATGGCAGAACACTGAAGCTTTCTTT.